This T cell receptor (beta chain) was captured by sequencing in a study of tumor and adjacent non-tumor tissue in lung cancer. RNA was extracted from bulk tissue without any cell sorting. The CDR3 is 15 amino acids. With 2 bases clipped from V and 1 base from J, the junction kept 2 bases outside the gene matches. Germline loops: CDR1 SGHTS, CDR2 YDEGEE. The library came from three nested PCR rounds adapted from ARM-PCR protocols. TCRdb reprocessed the multiplex PCR reads via MiXCR and lists one record per CDR3 protein. The sample shows some 77,000 distinct CDR3 sequences, roughly 75% of them seen only once. This clonotype was seen only a few times.

V usage is TRBV5-8 and J usage is TRBJ1-2; 10 bases agree with TRBD1. Sequencing was carried out using lung tumor tissue. The TCR comes from a woman aged 70-85 years with non-small cell lung cancer. CDR3 sequence: CASSFGQGDNYGYTF. Written as DNA, the CDR3 is TGTGCCAGCAGCTTCGGACAGGGGGATAACTATGGCTACACCTTC.